This paragraph reports one T cell receptor beta chain. Source study methods: Estimates of nucleated cell counts were drawn from the amplification of reference gene primers. Clones were read by immunoSEQ multiplex PCR, and TCRdb kept only the in-frame ones, dropping some. V, J and clone size were drawn from that table, and D and trimming were deduced from the DNA. Altogether around 20,000 clones are present, around 83% being singletons, with the ten largest covering over 9.5%. The sample belongs to a study of blood T cell repertoires in COVID-19. For the study at large: Sources were T cells, B-cell-depleted T cells, or PBMCs; the material itself was cDNA or gDNA.

The germline V gene has CDR1 SGDLS and CDR2 YYNGEE. This CDR3 comprises 15 residues. J gave up 4 bases and V 4 bases, and 8 bases lay outside the gene matches. This receptor was identified in a human donor in a cohort sampled during active COVID-19. Sequenced sample: peripheral blood. The chain joins TRBV9 to TRBJ2-1; 7 bases are shared with TRBD2. In nucleotides, the CDR3 is TGTGCCAGCAGCCCCGGGACTATCCAATACAATGAGCAGTTCTTC. This encodes CASSPGTIQYNEQFF.